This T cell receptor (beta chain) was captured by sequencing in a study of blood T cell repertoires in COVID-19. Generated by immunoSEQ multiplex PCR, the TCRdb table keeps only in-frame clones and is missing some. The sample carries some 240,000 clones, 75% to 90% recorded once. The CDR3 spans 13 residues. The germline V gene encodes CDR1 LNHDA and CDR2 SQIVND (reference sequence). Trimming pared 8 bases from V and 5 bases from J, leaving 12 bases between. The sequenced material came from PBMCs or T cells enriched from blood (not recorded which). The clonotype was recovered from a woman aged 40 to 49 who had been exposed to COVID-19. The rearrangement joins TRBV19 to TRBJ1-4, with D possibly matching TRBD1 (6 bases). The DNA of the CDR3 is TGTGCCAGTCGGCTACAGGGAAATGAAAAACTGTTTTTT. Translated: CASRLQGNEKLFF. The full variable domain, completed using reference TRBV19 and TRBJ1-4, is DGGITQSPKYLFRKEGQNVTLSCEQNLNHDAMYWYRQDPGQGLRLIYYSQIVNDFQKGDIAEGYSVSREKKESFPLTVTSAQKNPTAFYLCASRLQGNEKLFFGSGTQLSVL.